These T cell receptor beta chains were read from a single sample in a study of radiotherapy plus CTLA-4 blockade in lung cancer. The repertoire was sequenced with immunoSEQ multiplex PCR; TCRdb's copy has only in-frame clones and lacks some. The data show about 66,000 clones, roughly four fifths seen once. The sequenced sample was peripheral blood, obtained from a patient treated with radiotherapy plus ipilimumab. The origin of the receptors is a human donor with non-small cell lung cancer who had a partial response to radiotherapy plus ipilimumab. Each CDR3 is given with its conserved first and last residue. Each record gives: J gene, D gene, V gene, clone size, CDR3 DNA, CDR3 protein. A D gene is named only where the DNA matches it firmly. Size is stated for part of the rows, as once, few or many counts, or as a class when the clone is expanded.

TRBJ2-7 | TRBD2 | TRBV11-2 | . | TGTGCCAGCAGCTCCCGACTAGCGGGCTCCTACGAGCAGTACTTC | CASSSRLAGSYEQYF
TRBJ1-3 | . | TRBV21-1 | once | TGTGCCAGCAGCAGAAAGGACAGGAGAAACACCATATATTTT | CASSRKDRRNTIYF
TRBJ2-5 | TRBD1 | TRBV5-1 | . | TGCGCCAGCAGCTTAAGGACAGGGGAAGAGACCCAGTACTTC | CASSLRTGEETQYF
TRBJ2-3 | TRBD2 | TRBV5-1 | . | TGCGCCAGCAGCCAACTAGCGGGAGGGGCGGATACGCAGTATTTT | CASSQLAGGADTQYF
TRBJ1-5 | TRBD1 | TRBV30 | few | TGTGCCTGGAGTGTACGGACAGGGCCCAATCAGCCCCAGCATTTT | CAWSVRTGPNQPQHF
TRBJ1-1 | TRBD1 | TRBV7-9 | . | TGTGCCAGCAGCTTACCTGCCGGGACAGCTGTCATGAACACTGAAGCTTTCTTT | CASSLPAGTAVMNTEAFF
TRBJ1-5 | . | TRBV27 | . | TGTGCCAGCAGTCTTAGGGGCCAGCCCCAGCATTTT | CASSLRGQPQHF
TRBJ2-5 | TRBD1 | TRBV30 | . | TGTGCCTGGAGTGGGCCCGGGACAGGGAAAGAGACCCAGTACTTC | CAWSGPGTGKETQYF
TRBJ2-1 | TRBD2 | TRBV10-1 | . | TGCGCCAGCAGTGAGGGGGCGGGAGGTCGCAATGAGCAGTTCTTC | CASSEGAGGRNEQFF
TRBJ1-6 | TRBD1 | TRBV2 | few | TGTGCCAGCAGGGACAGGGAGGGTTCACCCCTCCACTTT | CASRDREGSPLHF
TRBJ2-1 | TRBD2 | TRBV29-1 | . | TGCAGCGCCGGGGGTCTAGCGGGAGTGAGGGGTGAGCAGTTCTTC | CSAGGLAGVRGEQFF
TRBJ1-2 | . | TRBV9 | once | TGTGCCAGCAGCGTAGGACAGTCCTATGGCTACACCTTC | CASSVGQSYGYTF
TRBJ1-6 | TRBD1 | TRBV11-2 | . | TGTGCCAGCAGTCCTAGGGGGCCGGGGAATTCACCCCTCCACTTT | CASSPRGPGNSPLHF
TRBJ1-1 | . | TRBV7-2 | . | TGTGCCAGCAGCTTAGTGATAACTCCCGAAGCTTTCTTT | CASSLVITPEAFF
TRBJ1-2 | TRBD1 | TRBV7-9 | . | TGTGCCAGCAGCTTCGGGACAGATGGCTATGGCTACACCTTC | CASSFGTDGYGYTF
TRBJ2-2 | TRBD2 | TRBV7-9 | . | TGTGCCAGCAGCTTCACTAGCGTGAACACCGGGGAGCTGTTTTTT | CASSFTSVNTGELFF
TRBJ1-3 | . | TRBV28 | once | TGTGCCAGCAACTCACAGGGTGGGGGAAACACCATATATTTT | CASNSQGGGNTIYF
TRBJ1-3 | TRBD1 | TRBV10-2 | . | TGCGCCAGCAGCACCCCTTTCGACAGGGCCTCTGGAAACACCATATATTTT | CASSTPFDRASGNTIYF